The sequence of this T cell receptor (beta chain) was determined in a study of shared clonotypes between healthy human individuals. Findings of the study overall: With few donors, the genetic and exposure-history diversity represented was limited.

Per the authors' pipeline: With immunoSEQ giving junction-only sequences and no quality scores, filtering differed. Here immunoSEQ multiplex PCR was the method, and the copy in TCRdb shows in-frame clones only, minus some. That table gives V, J and clone size, and the DNA gave D and trimming. The data contain 450,000 to 600,000 clones, 79% of them singletons. Germline CDR1 and CDR2: SGHVS and FQNEAQ. J gave up 6 bases and V 2 bases, and 7 bases lay outside the gene matches. This CDR3 is 15 amino acids long. Genomic DNA came from about 92 million PBMCs in unsorted samples. With respect to this clone: Its matching antigen is unknown.

The TCR sequence derives from a woman in her thirties or forties in good health. Some clones in this sample may be carry-over from other donors' samples. The chain links TRBV7-8 to TRBJ1-5; 7 bases are shared with TRBD1. The sequenced sample consisted of PBMCs. The CDR3 here is CASSLWQGVGQPQHF. CDR3 sequence (DNA): TGTGCCAGCAGCTTATGGCAGGGGGTAGGTCAGCCCCAGCATTTT.